A single sample is the source of the 27 T cell receptor beta chains below, sequenced in a study of T cell repertoires in cytomegalovirus infection. Their target antigens are unknown. TCRdb called the reads again in MiXCR, with one record for every CDR3 protein. Altogether under 300,000 distinct CDR3 sequences are present, under 25% being singletons, with the ten largest covering approximately 19%. The sample here was cultured PBMCs, taken from culture after CMV antigen stimulation. These receptors all come from a human donor in good health (CMV status not recorded). Some clones in this sample may be carry-over from other donors' samples.

This clonotype was counted a few times. The gene calls are TRBV19 and TRBJ1-5, with TRBD1 matching 7 bases. There are 12 residues in the CDR3. From germline, CDR1 is LNHDA and CDR2 SQIVND (reference sequence). With V trimmed by 6 bases and J by 6 bases, 2 bases remained unmatched. CDR3 DNA: TGTGCCAGTAGGACAGGGAGTCAGCCCCAGCATTTT. Amino acid sequence: CASRTGSQPQHF.

This clonotype was seen at least ten times. The chain carries TRBV7-2 and TRBJ2-1; D ambiguous. Germline V gene lookup returns CDR1 SGHTA and CDR2 FQGNSA. V dropped 5 bases and J dropped 2 bases, with 10 bases sitting between them. The CDR3 runs 14 residues. The CDR3 loop reads CASSPQTAYNEQFF. The CDR3 DNA follows: TGTGCCAGCAGCCCCCAGACTGCCTACAATGAGCAGTTCTTC.

The genes are TRBV12-3 or TRBV12-4 and TRBJ2-3; a possible D gene is TRBD2 (6 bases). This CDR3 spans 14 amino acids. V was pared by 4 bases and J by 2 bases, with 10 bases between. CDR3 bases: TGTGCCAGCAGTTATGTAGCGGCCACAGATACGCAGTATTTT. It codes for CASSYVAATDTQYF.

The chain carries TRBV6-2 or TRBV6-3 and TRBJ2-1; no clear D. Germline loops: CDR1 MNHEY, CDR2 SVGEGT. CDR3 length equals 13 residues. V dropped 5 bases and J dropped 0 bases, with 5 bases sitting between them. Here the CDR3 DNA reads TGTGCCAGCAGTCAAATCTCCTACAATGAGCAGTTCTTC. Amino acid sequence: CASSQISYNEQFF.

The table lists this clonotype with many counts. The gene calls are TRBV28 and TRBJ2-7; 11 positions agree with TRBD2. Trimming took 0 bases from V and 3 from J; bases not matched to a gene: 4. CDR1 and CDR2 (germline): MDHEN, SYDVKM. This CDR3 contains 16 residues. The CDR3 DNA is TGTGCCAGCAGTTTATGGGGGACTAGCGGCTACTACGAGCAGTACTTC. The encoded protein is CASSLWGTSGYYEQYF. Filled out from reference TRBV28 and TRBJ2-7, the complete variable domain reads DVKVTQSSRYLVKRTGEKVFLECVQDMDHENMFWYRQDPGLGLRLIYFSYDVKMKEKGDIPEGYSVSREKKERFSLILESASTNQTSMYLCASSLWGTSGYYEQYFGPGTRLTVT.

The rearrangement joins TRBV28 to TRBJ2-7, with a possible D match to TRBD1 (6 bases). The CDR3 has 14 amino acids. Germline values: CDR1 MDHEN, CDR2 SYDVKM. The V end was cut by 6 bases, the J end by 2 bases, with 14 bases between. The CDR3 region has the DNA TGTGCCAGCAGCTCTTCAGGGGTGGCCTACGAGCAGTACTTC. It encodes CASSSSGVAYEQYF.

The rearrangement links TRBV12-3 or TRBV12-4 to TRBJ1-6, with D uncertain. This CDR3 comprises 14 residues. Between the trimmed V and J ends, which lost 3 bases and 10 bases, there was a span of 13 bases. The CDR3 spells CASSFTYDGSPLHF. The CDR3 DNA sequence: TGTGCCAGCAGTTTCACATACGACGGATCACCCCTCCACTTT.

A few counts support this clonotype. The chain couples TRBV10-3 to TRBJ1-1; D is uncertain. V was trimmed by 3 bases and J by 1 base, leaving 15 bases between them. Per germline, CDR1 ENHRY and CDR2 SYGVKD. The length of the CDR3 is 16 residues. CDR3 region: CAISDSGYGQNTEAFF. Here the CDR3 DNA reads TGTGCCATCAGTGATTCCGGTTATGGGCAGAACACTGAAGCTTTCTTT.

This clonotype was counted at least ten times. This chain uses TRBV7-8 with TRBJ2-1, with TRBD2 matching 9 bases. Unmatched junction bases numbered 8, after V lost 4 bases and J lost 7 bases. Germline V lookup: CDR1 SGHVS, CDR2 FQNEAQ. The CDR3 spans 15 residues. CDR3 loop: CASSWVAGARNEQFF. The CDR3 nucleotides read TGTGCCAGCAGCTGGGTAGCGGGAGCTAGGAATGAGCAGTTCTTC.

This chain joins TRBV7-9 and TRBJ1-5; D unresolved. CDR3 length equals 16 residues. With 3 bases removed from V and 4 bases from J, the gap between germline ends came to 16 bases. The V gene's germline CDR1 is SEHNR and CDR2 FQNEAQ (reference sequence). Here the CDR3 reads CASSFSGQSPNQPQHF. In DNA, the CDR3 is TGTGCCAGCAGCTTCTCCGGTCAGTCTCCGAATCAGCCCCAGCATTTT.

This rearrangement joins TRBV28 to TRBJ2-1; D might be TRBD2 (6 bases). The CDR3 sequence is 12 residues long. Germline assignment: CDR1 MDHEN and CDR2 SYDVKM. Trimming shortened V by 8 bases and J by 9 bases, and 14 bases separated the two germline ends. The DNA for the CDR3 is TGTGCCAGCCGACTAGTCCTAGGTGAGCAGTTCTTC. Its protein product is CASRLVLGEQFF. Variable domain in full (rest from reference TRBV28 and TRBJ2-1): DVKVTQSSRYLVKRTGEKVFLECVQDMDHENMFWYRQDPGLGLRLIYFSYDVKMKEKGDIPEGYSVSREKKERFSLILESASTNQTSMYLCASRLVLGEQFFGPGTRLTVL.

In this sample, this clonotype turned up many times. This chain links TRBV27 with TRBJ2-7; 9 bases agree with TRBD2. This CDR3 is 18 amino acids long. CDR1 and CDR2 from the germline V gene are MNHEY and SMNVEV (reference sequence). The junction had 14 bases not matched to a gene; V was cut back by 3 bases and J by 2 bases. The CDR3: CASSLGAGGWGQPYEQYV. The CDR3 DNA is TGTGCCAGCAGTTTGGGAGCGGGGGGTTGGGGACAGCCCTACGAGCAGTACGTC.

This clonotype was seen only a few times. The chain is built from TRBV4-3 and TRBJ2-3, with D unresolved. The V gene's germline CDR1 is LGHNA and CDR2 YSLEER. The CDR3 extends over 15 amino acids. Trimming shortened V by 2 bases and J by 3 bases, and 12 bases separated the two germline ends. The DNA for the CDR3 is TGCGCCAGCAGCCAAACCTCGACTGATACAGATACGCAGTATTTT. The encoded protein is CASSQTSTDTDTQYF.

The chain links TRBV15 to TRBJ2-1; D ambiguous. Germline V gene data show CDR1 as LNHNV and CDR2 as YYDKDF (reference sequence). Trimming took 1 base from V and 9 from J, leaving 10 bases between them. The CDR3 is 13 amino acids. The CDR3 is CATSRVPNSEQFF. The CDR3 nucleotides are TGTGCCACCAGCAGAGTACCTAATAGTGAGCAGTTCTTC. The full variable domain, rest sourced from reference TRBV15 and TRBJ2-1, is DAMVIQNPRYQVTQFGKPVTLSCSQTLNHNVMYWYQQKSSQAPKLLFHYYDKDFNNEADTPDNFQSRRPNTSFCFLDIRSPGLGDTAMYLCATSRVPNSEQFFGPGTRLTVL.

There are many counts of this clonotype. The rearrangement links TRBV24-1 to TRBJ2-3; TRBD1 agrees at 8 bases. V lost 5 bases and J lost 3; bases outside the gene matches: 6. Looked up from germline, CDR1 is KGHDR and CDR2 is SFDVKD. The CDR3 runs 15 residues. CDR3 sequence (DNA): TGTGCCACCAGTGGTCAGGGGGCAACAACAGATACGCAGTATTTT. This gives the protein CATSGQGATTDTQYF.

This clonotype was counted only a few times. This chain connects TRBV27 to TRBJ2-4, with TRBD1 matching over 12 bases. After removal of 5 bases from V and 10 bases from J, the junction contained 3 bases not matched to a gene. From germline, CDR1 is MNHEY and CDR2 SMNVEV (reference sequence). The CDR3 is 13 amino acids. CDR3 amino acids: CASSLGQGAIQYF. As DNA, the CDR3 is TGTGCCAGCAGTCTGGGACAGGGGGCGATTCAGTACTTC.

There are many counts of this clonotype. The V and J genes are TRBV7-2 and TRBJ2-1; 12 bases fit TRBD1. V lost 4 bases and J lost 8; bases outside the gene matches: 3. Germline lookup yields CDR1 SGHTA and CDR2 FQGNSA. The CDR3 is 14 amino acids. The CDR3 nucleotides read TGTGCCAGCAGCTGGGACAGGGGGCGCGATGAGCAGTTCTTC. Protein: CASSWDRGRDEQFF.

The table lists this clonotype with many counts. The genes are TRBV28 and TRBJ2-7; D perhaps matches TRBD2 (6 bases). Per the germline V gene, CDR1 is MDHEN and CDR2 is SYDVKM. Trimming removed 11 bases from V and 5 bases from J, with 16 bases in between. CDR3 length: 12 residues. The CDR3 DNA reads as TGTGCCTCCAGCGGAGGGCTCAACGAGCAGTACTTC. It specifies CASSGGLNEQYF.

This clonotype has a handful of counts. The V gene is TRBV27, the J gene TRBJ1-5, with a possible D match to TRBD1 (5 bases). Trimming cost V 4 bases and J 2 bases, with 12 bases left between them. This CDR3 comprises 15 residues. Germline-derived CDR1 and CDR2 are MNHEY and SMNVEV (reference sequence). The CDR3 here is CASSWSRDGNQPQHF. The CDR3 nucleotides read TGTGCCAGCAGTTGGAGCAGGGACGGCAATCAGCCCCAGCATTTT.

This sequence joins TRBV19 and TRBJ1-1, with D possibly being TRBD1 (5 bases). Germline lookup yields CDR1 LNHDA and CDR2 SQIVND (reference sequence). CDR3 length: 17 residues. V was shortened by 0 bases and J by 0 bases, with 14 bases between the two germline ends. CDR3 sequence reads: CASSIESRGSMNTEAFF. The CDR3 DNA sequence: TGTGCCAGTAGTATAGAGTCGCGGGGGTCAATGAACACTGAAGCTTTCTTT.

This clonotype was seen more than once but under ten times. The V call is TRBV5-1, the J call TRBJ2-1; no definite D call. The CDR3 is 15 residues long. V lost 3 bases and J lost 7, with 17 bases in between. CDR1 and CDR2 from the germline V gene are SGHRS and YFSETQ. This CDR3 reads CASSYQVTSRNEQFF. DNA of the CDR3: TGCGCCAGCAGCTACCAGGTGACGAGCAGGAATGAGCAGTTCTTC.

This clonotype has more than one count but fewer than ten. The chain couples TRBV4-3 to TRBJ1-6; no clear D. The CDR3 has 15 residues. Germline loops: CDR1 LGHNA, CDR2 YSLEER. V lost 0 bases, J lost 7 bases, and 10 bases lay in between. CDR3 in DNA: TGCGCCAGCAGCCAAGATGCACACGGAAATTCACCCCTCCACTTT. Its protein product is CASSQDAHGNSPLHF.

The V gene is TRBV11-2, the J gene TRBJ2-3, with a possible D match to TRBD2 (6 bases). This CDR3 has 16 residues. V dropped 3 bases and J dropped 5 bases, with 18 bases sitting between them. CDR1 is SGHAT and CDR2 is FQNNGV in the germline V gene. For the CDR3, the DNA is TGTGCCAGCAGCTTCCGGCGGGACTCGGGAAGAGATACGCAGTATTTT. This encodes CASSFRRDSGRDTQYF.

This sequence joins TRBV7-9 and TRBJ1-5; D call uncertain. This CDR3 region has 13 residues. Deletions cut 7 bases from V and 7 bases from J, with 14 bases between. The germline CDR1 and CDR2 sequences are SEHNR and FQNEAQ (reference sequence). The CDR3 nucleotides read TGTGCCAGCAACCCTGGGATCGGGCAGCCCCAGCATTTT. Translating gives CASNPGIGQPQHF. Full variable domain (remainder filled in from reference TRBV7-9 and TRBJ1-5): DTGVSQNPRHKITKRGQNVTFRCDPISEHNRLYWYRQTLGQGPEFLTYFQNEAQLEKSRLLSDRFSAERPKGSFSTLEIQRTEQGDSAMYLCASNPGIGQPQHFGDGTRLSIL.

The chain recombines TRBV19 with TRBJ1-2, with D perhaps matching TRBD1 (5 bases). The germline V and J ends were trimmed by 6 bases and 2 bases, with 13 bases remaining between them. The CDR3 totals 14 residues. The germline V gene has CDR1 LNHDA and CDR2 SQIVND (reference sequence). CDR3: CASSRDGENYGYTF. The DNA of the CDR3 is TGTGCCAGTAGCCGGGACGGCGAGAACTATGGCTACACCTTC.

In its sample, this clonotype was seen many times. The rearrangement uses TRBV7-9 and TRBJ1-4; perhaps TRBD1 as D (6 bases). CDR1 is SEHNR and CDR2 is FQNEAQ in the germline V gene (reference sequence). V was shortened by 5 bases and J by 7 bases, with 20 bases between the two germline ends. The CDR3 is 16 residues long. This CDR3 is CASSQGEWGRIEKLFF. Here the CDR3 DNA reads TGTGCCAGCAGCCAGGGCGAATGGGGGCGGATTGAAAAACTGTTTTTT.

The V and J genes are TRBV15 and TRBJ2-5; D not resolved. The CDR3 is made up of 12 amino acids. Trimming pared 2 bases from V and 5 bases from J, leaving 6 bases between. The germline V gene encodes CDR1 LNHNV and CDR2 YYDKDF (reference sequence). CDR3 DNA sequence: TGTGCCACCAGCAGACCTGGGGAGACCCAGTACTTC. Translation: CATSRPGETQYF.